Each of the 25 T cell receptor beta chains below was sequenced from the same sample in a study of shared T cell receptors in the human thymus. Method: immunoSEQ multiplex PCR; TCRdb's copy keeps in-frame clones and lacks some. The repertoire has hundreds of thousands of clones, approximately 88% of them found once; the top ten carry approximately 0.01%. The sample was also reused in another study, on human thymus T cells.

Sequences were obtained from thymocytes. The receptors were gathered from a boy in the first two years of life with a congenital heart defect.

Remarks on this clone: At the DNA level, this CDR3 is encoded by other sequences in the same sample as well. The chain uses TRBV5-1 and TRBJ2-7; TRBD1 agrees at 9 bases. With 3 bases clipped from V and 4 bases from J, the junction kept 23 bases outside the gene matches. This CDR3 contains 20 residues. Germline CDR1 reads SGHRS; CDR2 reads YFSETQ. CDR3 region: CASSSGGTSFRDRELYEQYF. CDR3 DNA sequence: TGCGCCAGCAGCTCGGGGGGCACTTCCTTCCGGGACAGGGAATTATACGAGCAGTACTTC.

This chain links TRBV5-6 with TRBJ2-1; D remains unclear. This CDR3 has 17 residues. V was clipped by 0 bases and J by 11 bases, with 24 bases between them. CDR1 and CDR2 from the germline V gene are SGHDT and YYEEEE. The CDR3 bases are TGTGCCAGCAGCTTGGACTTGGCAGGCGCCTCTACAATTAAGCAGTTCTTC. Residues: CASSLDLAGASTIKQFF.

This clone was found once. This chain joins TRBV5-1 and TRBJ2-5; D might be TRBD2 (6 bases). V was cut by 4 bases and J by 3 bases, with 10 bases left in between. The CDR3 consists of 13 residues. The germline V gene encodes CDR1 SGHRS and CDR2 YFSETQ. CDR3 DNA: TGCGCCAGCAGCAAGGGACTGAAAGAGACCCAGTACTTC. It translates to CASSKGLKETQYF. The full variable domain, with the rest looked up from reference TRBV5-1 and TRBJ2-5, is KAGVTQTPRYLIKTRGQQVTLSCSPISGHRSVSWYQQTPGQGLQFLFEYFSETQRNKGNFPGRFSGRQFSNSRSEMNVSTLELGDSALYLCASSKGLKETQYFGPGTRLLVL.

The chain combines TRBV30 with TRBJ2-1; D possibly corresponds to TRBD2 (5 bases). The germline V and J ends were trimmed by 2 bases and 6 bases, with 14 bases remaining between them. CDR1 is GTSNPN and CDR2 is SVGIG in the germline V gene (reference sequence). This CDR3 region has 14 residues. As DNA, the CDR3 is TGTGCCTGGAGTCCAGGAGCGGCGGTCAATGAGCAGTTCTTC. Amino acid sequence: CAWSPGAAVNEQFF.

The gene calls are TRBV19 and TRBJ2-2, with 8 bases matching TRBD1. The germline V gene encodes CDR1 LNHDA and CDR2 SQIVND (reference sequence). The CDR3 loop spans 16 amino acids. With V trimmed by 4 bases and J by 0 bases, 4 bases remained unmatched. The DNA for the CDR3 is TGTGCCAGTAGTAGACAGGGGACTTCGAACACCGGGGAGCTGTTTTTT. Protein product: CASSRQGTSNTGELFF.

V usage is TRBV6-5 and J usage is TRBJ2-5; 10 bases line up with TRBD1. CDR1 is MNHEY, CDR2 SVGAGI, per germline. The CDR3 consists of 16 residues. Trimming at V came to 2 bases and at J to 5 bases, leaving 8 bases not matched to a gene. CDR3 nucleotide sequence: TGTGCCAGCAGTTACACAGAGACAGGGGGCTTTGAGACCCAGTACTTC. Its protein is CASSYTETGGFETQYF.

V usage is TRBV4-2 and J usage is TRBJ2-1; possible D gene TRBD2, 6 bases. Germline V gene data show CDR1 as LGHNA and CDR2 as YNFKEQ. The CDR3 length is 17 residues. Trimming pared 0 bases from V and 0 bases from J, leaving 12 bases between. The DNA of the CDR3 is TGTGCCAGCAGCCAAGATCATAGCGGAAGCTCCTACAATGAGCAGTTCTTC. Translation: CASSQDHSGSSYNEQFF.

The chain combines TRBV28 with TRBJ1-1; 11 bases are shared with TRBD1. CDR3 length: 17 residues. The V segment lost 4 bases and the J segment 1 base; nucleotides outside the gene matches: 8. Germline CDR1 MDHEN, CDR2 SYDVKM. The DNA for the CDR3 is TGTGCCAGCAGTTATGGACAGGGGGCAACCCCGAACACTGAAGCTTTCTTT. Its translation is CASSYGQGATPNTEAFF.

This clone was counted between two and nine times. This chain links TRBV28 with TRBJ2-5; the match to TRBD2 covers 9 bases. This CDR3 has 16 residues. Germline values: CDR1 MDHEN, CDR2 SYDVKM. V lost 2 bases to trimming and J lost 5 bases; unmatched junction nucleotides: 9. The CDR3 spells CASSLVSAGGSETQYF. Written as DNA, the CDR3 is TGTGCCAGCAGTTTAGTTTCGGCGGGAGGGTCGGAGACCCAGTACTTC.

The rearrangement joins TRBV7-9 to TRBJ1-1; D ambiguous. V dropped 1 base and J dropped 3 bases, with 21 bases sitting between them. The CDR3 loop spans 18 amino acids. Germline values: CDR1 SEHNR, CDR2 FQNEAQ (reference sequence). CDR3 sequence reads: CASSLGGPGAPGDTEAFF. CDR3 in DNA: TGTGCCAGCAGCTTAGGAGGCCCTGGCGCTCCCGGGGACACTGAAGCTTTCTTT.

This chain joins TRBV29-1 and TRBJ2-3; TRBD1 matches 9 bases. In germline, CDR1 is SQVTM, CDR2 ANQGSEA. The CDR3 loop spans 13 amino acids. Trimming at V came to 4 bases and at J to 5 bases, leaving 4 bases not matched to a gene. CDR3 region: CSVGRQGEDTQYF. The CDR3 DNA reads TGCAGCGTTGGGCGACAGGGGGAAGATACGCAGTATTTT.

The CDR3 loop reads CASSLGTGHSYEQYF. As DNA, the CDR3 is TGTGCCAGCAGCTTGGGGACAGGCCACTCCTACGAGCAGTACTTC. The chain carries TRBV5-8 and TRBJ2-7; TRBD1 agrees at 7 bases. Losses at the gene ends were 0 bases for V and 0 bases for J; bases not matched to a gene: 3. Germline V gene sequence: CDR1 SGHTS, CDR2 YDEGEE. The CDR3 covers 15 residues.

This sequence joins TRBV27 and TRBJ2-5; D possibly corresponds to TRBD1 (5 bases). The V gene's germline CDR1 is MNHEY and CDR2 SMNVEV (reference sequence). This CDR3 comprises 14 residues. V was trimmed by 5 bases and J by 7 bases, leaving 17 bases between them. The DNA of the CDR3 is TGTGCCAGCAGTGAATTAAGGGGAACTGGGACCCAGTACTTC. Amino acids: CASSELRGTGTQYF.

J is TRBJ1-1 and V is TRBV27; TRBD1 aligns across 7 bases. Trimming cost V 8 bases and J 5 bases; bases outside gene matches: 11. Germline CDR1 MNHEY, CDR2 SMNVEV (reference sequence). The CDR3 spans 14 residues. The chain's CDR3 is CASGKTGEGTEAFF. Here the CDR3 DNA reads TGTGCCAGCGGAAAAACAGGGGAAGGAACTGAAGCTTTCTTT.

The chain combines TRBV29-1 with TRBJ2-3, with D possibly matching TRBD2 (5 bases). Deletions cut 0 bases from V and 5 bases from J, with 24 bases between. The CDR3 contains 18 residues. The germline V gene encodes CDR1 SQVTM and CDR2 ANQGSEA. DNA of the CDR3: TGCAGCGTTGAAGATCGGGTGAGGAGGTATAGCGAGGTAGATACGCAGTATTTT. As protein: CSVEDRVRRYSEVDTQYF.

V and J are TRBV15 and TRBJ2-7; 7 bases are shared with TRBD1. V lost 5 bases and J lost 6; bases outside the gene matches: 13. CDR3 length: 15 amino acids. The germline V gene encodes CDR1 LNHNV and CDR2 YYDKDF (reference sequence). The CDR3 region is CATSVSTGNQLEQYF. The CDR3 region has the DNA TGTGCCACCAGCGTATCGACAGGGAACCAGCTCGAGCAGTACTTC.

The rearrangement joins TRBV4-1 to TRBJ2-7, with a possible D match to TRBD2 (7 bases). Trimming stripped 1 base from V and 0 bases from J, with 10 bases between. The CDR3 has 15 residues. CDR1 MGHRA and CDR2 YSYEKL come from the germline V gene. The CDR3 region is CASSQGRGASYEQYF. Here the CDR3 DNA reads TGCGCCAGCAGCCAAGGCCGGGGGGCCTCCTACGAGCAGTACTTC.

V usage is TRBV10-3 and J usage is TRBJ2-5, with TRBD2 as a possible D gene (6 bases). The CDR3 has 16 amino acids. Germline CDR1 and CDR2: ENHRY and SYGVKD. The germline V and J ends were trimmed by 0 bases and 0 bases, with 11 bases remaining between them. CDR3 coding DNA: TGTGCCATCAGTGAGTCGCCGGGCGGGAACCAAGAGACCCAGTACTTC. Amino acids: CAISESPGGNQETQYF.

A remark on this clone: Other DNA sequences in the sample encode the same CDR3. Written as DNA, the CDR3 is TGTGCCAGTAGTATAACAGGAAATTACGAGCAGTACTTC. Translation: CASSITGNYEQYF. The rearrangement links TRBV19 to TRBJ2-7; the D gene is possibly TRBD1 (5 bases). In germline, CDR1 is LNHDA, CDR2 SQIVND (reference sequence). This CDR3 comprises 13 residues. Trimming cost V 2 bases and J 4 bases, with 9 bases left between them.

This chain joins TRBV5-4 and TRBJ2-7, with 8 bases aligning to TRBD1. V shed 3 bases, J shed 3 bases, and the junction held 8 bases outside the gene matches. Germline V CDR1 and CDR2: SGHNT, YYREEE (reference sequence). The CDR3 has 15 residues. The CDR3: CASSSGGHNGYEQYF. The CDR3 nucleotides read TGTGCCAGCAGCTCAGGGGGCCATAACGGCTACGAGCAGTACTTC.

This rearrangement joins TRBV28 to TRBJ2-1; 7 nucleotides align to TRBD2. In germline, CDR1 is MDHEN, CDR2 SYDVKM. Unmatched junction bases numbered 4, after V lost 3 bases and J lost 5 bases. The CDR3 runs to 14 residues. CDR3 sequence: CASSFGAGDNEQFF. CDR3 in DNA: TGTGCCAGCAGTTTCGGTGCGGGAGACAATGAGCAGTTCTTC.

The V call is TRBV18, the J call TRBJ2-1; 15 bases are shared with TRBD2. The germline CDR1 and CDR2 sequences are KGHSH and LQKENI. The CDR3 extends over 17 amino acids. Trimming cost V 2 bases and J 8 bases; bases outside gene matches: 7. The CDR3 loop reads CASSPLGLAGGGYEQFF. DNA of the CDR3: TGTGCCAGCTCACCATTGGGACTAGCGGGAGGAGGATATGAGCAGTTCTTC.

The chain combines TRBV28 with TRBJ2-3; 13 bases agree with TRBD2. Germline V gene sequence: CDR1 MDHEN, CDR2 SYDVKM. The J segment lost 3 bases and the V segment lost 6 bases, leaving 6 bases of the junction unmatched. This CDR3 is built from 16 residues. The CDR3 is CASSRGLAGATDTQYF. The CDR3 DNA reads TGTGCCAGCAGCCGAGGACTAGCGGGAGCAACAGATACGCAGTATTTT.

This CDR3 reads CASSLDRGKDEKLFF. The CDR3 bases are TGTGCCAGCAGCCTCGACAGGGGAAAGGACGAAAAACTGTTTTTT. This sequence joins TRBV6-1 and TRBJ1-4, with 8 bases fitting TRBD1. The CDR3 contains 15 residues. The trim removed 6 bases at V and 8 bases at J, leaving 11 bases unmatched. Germline-derived CDR1 and CDR2 are MNHNS and SASEGT.

V gene TRBV14 combines with J gene TRBJ1-1; no clear D gene. CDR1 is SGHDN and CDR2 is FVKESK in the germline V gene. The V and J ends lost 4 bases and 8 bases respectively, with 17 bases between them. CDR3 length: 14 residues. The chain's CDR3 is CASSPLHPGGEAFF. CDR3 coding DNA: TGTGCCAGCAGCCCCCTTCACCCAGGTGGGGAAGCTTTCTTT.